The entry below gives a single T cell receptor beta chain sequence along with its context. It has no known antigen specificity. One base away there is no much larger clone; base qualities are not given. This entry belongs to a study of cytomegalovirus exposure and HLA in healthy donors (dated by TCRdb to between 2016 and 2019). With respect to the entire study: An earlier analysis of some 600 of the donors reported under 300 Gb of sequence data and 95 million to 140 million unique TCR beta sequences obtained from some 170 million T cells. An early release that covered about 600 HLA-typed donors contained approximately 290 gigabases of sequencing data and 85 million to 100 million unique TCR sequences. Among the roughly 400 genotyped donors, around 81% belonged to the genetic ancestry cluster associated with self-reported Caucasian donors. The study aimed to test whether signatures of past pathogen exposure could be identified by cataloging public T cell receptors. The study used immunosequencing to profile the T cell repertoires of 666 subjects and linked those repertoires to cytomegalovirus serostatus. A separate validation cohort of approximately 120 different subjects was used in addition to the 666-subject first cohort. To predict cytomegalovirus infection status, the study combined high-throughput TCR immunosequencing, statistical association of individual TCRs with disease status, and machine learning. A later analysis re-analyzed previously published TCR beta repertoires from 600 to 850 donors and added high-resolution HLA genotyping to study TCR occurrence patterns. The later analysis used no new phenotypic data to find candidate immune exposures, relying instead on TCR beta sequences and their occurrence across donors. An earlier analysis of 587 of the donors used high-throughput TCR beta sequencing to judge whether each TCR beta V gene segment behaved as functional or pseudogenic. Donor age, sex, ethnicity and CMV serostatus were compiled alongside the repertoire data. A later genetic analysis took genome-wide SNP genotypes for about 65% of the 666 donors and used that subset as a discovery cohort. Every discovery cohort repertoire had been produced on one sequencing platform. Class I and class II HLA loci were covered by the typing at four-digit resolution. Typing coverage varied by locus: roughly 629-640 donors for A, B, C, DRB1 and DQB1; approximately 500 for DQA1; 606 for DPA1; roughly 470 for DPB1. Because of strong linkage in the cohort, a few DR-DQ haplotypes were treated as single units for association and clustering. Among 300 to 500 genotyped donors of the cohort, an average of approximately 240,000 unique TCR beta nucleotide sequences was sequenced per donor, of which about 19% were non-productive.

The CDR3 holds 14 amino acids from the cysteine to the phenylalanine. Only the CDR3 part of the read is kept: 42 bases, read in frame from the first base. From the germline V gene (reference sequence), CDR1 is SEHNR and CDR2 is FQNEAQ. The trim is 5 bases for V and 5 bases for J, with a gap of 15 bases between the germline ends. The paper as a whole reports these results and caveats: A further reported finding was that TCR beta sequences accurately predicted the HLA-A and HLA-B alleles for most subjects in the first cohort. This cohort had only TCR beta chains sequenced, and the lack of alpha or paired-chain data limited which features could be detected. The classifier was reported to diagnose cytomegalovirus status with high specificity and sensitivity in both the original cohort and the validation cohort. According to the authors, the approach could potentially be generalized to other disease states and immunological phenotypes. An earlier analysis of approximately 540 of the donors showed that most TCR beta V segments appeared in productive rearrangements either about 90% or about 30% of the time, which broadly matched IMGT annotations. Presence/absence analyses assumed roughly uniform sequencing depth across donors, an assumption that may not hold. A later genetic analysis reported fewer N-insertions in productive TCRs among donors in an Asian-associated ancestry cluster than the roughly 670-donor mean. For the cohort, immune exposure information was limited to CMV serostatus. Because counts were too low, 15 to 20 rarely observed V segments, including chromosome 9 orphons, were excluded from the earlier analysis of around 590 of the donors. Correlated functional status among segregating V segments might reflect linkage disequilibrium, but an unknown experimental factor could not be ruled out. Some IMGT-functional V segments, including TRBV6-2 and TRBV6-3, could not be told apart with the 87-base-pair reads, so those segments were excluded. An association between a missense DCLRE1C variant and V-gene and J-gene trimming of TCR beta chains was found in a later genetic analysis and replicated in an independent cohort. Strong co-occurrence of HLA alleles, especially DR and DQ, made assigning TCR associations to individual alleles difficult. Most CMV-associated TCR beta chains appeared to be HLA-restricted in a later analysis, and the HLA associations seemed to be driven largely by CMV exposure. A total of fewer than 200 TCR beta chains were listed by the study as associated with cytomegalovirus. The sequencing pipeline was judged likely to have produced a cluster of highly shared sequence variants as a technical artifact. A later analysis reported that several top co-occurrence clusters appeared linked to parvovirus B19, influenza, CMV and Epstein-Barr virus. Because HLA typing was missing for some donors at each locus, association tests included only the typed subset. In a later analysis, the rate of TCR association differed among HLA loci, with DRB1 alleles having the most associated TCRs and HLA-C alleles having the fewest. A later analysis found that HLA-associated TCR beta chains were more clonally expanded and had lower generation probabilities than equally common non-associated chains. In vitro tests confirmed that three of the cytomegalovirus-associated TCR beta chains recognize cytomegalovirus antigens. A later analysis associated about 17,000 TCR beta sequences with specific HLA alleles at a false discovery rate of 0.05. While some public TCRs were present in many individuals, most TCR sequences turned up only very rarely across donors.

Libraries came from the immunoSEQ multiplex PCR assay. For the multiplex PCR, a mixture combining 60 forward primers for TCR Vbeta segments and 13 reverse primers for TCR Jbeta segments was used. The CDR3 region of rearranged TCR beta genes was amplified from genomic DNA by a multiplex PCR assay. The amplified TCR beta libraries were sequenced on the Illumina HiSeq System as 87-base-pair reads. In the paper's pipeline: Across the roughly 640 repertoires, a later analysis counted around 80 million unique TCR beta chains, around 10 million of which were shared by at least two donors. Raw reads were error-corrected and collapsed into unique sequences with a nearest-neighbor algorithm that merged closely related sequences to remove PCR and sequencing errors. CDR3 sequences were aligned to IMGT reference sequences to assign V, D and J gene segments. For a sequence to be retained, a match of at least six nucleotides was required to both a V gene segment and a J gene segment. A rearrangement counted as productive if the CDR3 had no stop codons and remained in frame with V and J, and every other rearrangement counted as non-productive. CDR3 was defined by IMGT convention, running from the second conserved V-encoded cysteine to the conserved J-encoded phenylalanine. Sequences without an unambiguous match to a single V gene segment were excluded from the earlier analysis of about 640 of the donors. In an earlier analysis of around 600 of the donors, V segments were called functional above 56.7% productive rearrangements and were called segregating when the between-donor standard deviation exceeded 5%. A statistical classification framework was developed to diagnose cytomegalovirus status using the catalog of TCR beta chain sequences. A later analysis assigned V and J genes by comparing TCR nucleotide sequences with IMGT/GENE-DB human TR gene sequences. Using the TCRdist pipeline, a later analysis assigned CDR3 sequences along with most-parsimonious VDJ recombination scenarios. A later analysis defined each TCR beta chain by its CDR3 amino acid sequence plus V-gene family, and excluded reads lacking a unique V-gene family. To address suspected cross-contamination and a sequencing artifact, a later analysis removed roughly 580 highly shared, low-generation-probability nucleotide sequences. In a later analysis, a clonal expansion index was calculated for each public chain from normalized within-repertoire ranks of inferred template counts. In a later analysis, generation probabilities were computed with a VDJ recombination model fitted to out-of-frame rearrangements, and the resulting probabilities were checked against IGoR. In a later analysis, TCR-TCR, TCR-HLA and TCR-CMV co-occurrence was scored with hypergeometric tests, and a repertoire-size bias correction was applied to TCR pairs. False discovery rates were estimated in a later analysis by permuting HLA or CMV assignments 20 times. A later analysis grouped co-occurring TCRs with DBSCAN, adding TCRdist sequence similarity when clustering within HLA-allele-positive subsets. Co-occurrence clustering excluded repertoires with fewer than 30,000 or more than 120,000 public chains, plus five with anomalous nucleotide sharing. Here the immuneACCESS table is served through TCRdb, limited to in-frame sequences with V and J called. Missing clones are a known gap in these copies; in checked studies unresolved V genes cover under half, and the rest lacks a known reason. From that table come the V and J calls and clone size; the DNA was used to work out D and trimming. The sample table holds about 230,000 clones, of which approximately 82% were seen once. Of the sample, approximately 0.62% is held by the ten largest clones.

The cohort comprised some 680 healthy bone marrow donors. At the time of sampling, every cohort member was nominally healthy, though immune exposures that went unrecorded were likely present. The donor was CMV seronegative and belonged to the group of around 350 seronegative cohort members. Every donor gave a peripheral blood sample, and the peripheral blood mononuclear cells from that sample were used for TCR beta sequencing. The Qiagen DNeasy Blood Extraction Kit was used to extract genomic DNA from the blood cell samples. The rearrangement joined TRBV7-9 to TRBJ1-1, with TRBD1 perhaps the D gene, on 6 matching bases. This clonotype originated in a woman aged 40 to 50 in good health and CMV-seronegative. The sample was PBMCs. The CDR3 region reads CASSTEQGGTEAFF. In nucleotide form, the sequence is TGTGCCAGCAGCACCGAACAGGGCGGGACTGAAGCTTTCTTT. The full variable domain, completed from the reference TRBV7-9 and TRBJ1-1 proteins outside the CDR3, reads DTGVSQNPRHKITKRGQNVTFRCDPISEHNRLYWYRQTLGQGPEFLTYFQNEAQLEKSRLLSDRFSAERPKGSFSTLEIQRTEQGDSAMYLCASSTEQGGTEAFFGQGTRLTVV.